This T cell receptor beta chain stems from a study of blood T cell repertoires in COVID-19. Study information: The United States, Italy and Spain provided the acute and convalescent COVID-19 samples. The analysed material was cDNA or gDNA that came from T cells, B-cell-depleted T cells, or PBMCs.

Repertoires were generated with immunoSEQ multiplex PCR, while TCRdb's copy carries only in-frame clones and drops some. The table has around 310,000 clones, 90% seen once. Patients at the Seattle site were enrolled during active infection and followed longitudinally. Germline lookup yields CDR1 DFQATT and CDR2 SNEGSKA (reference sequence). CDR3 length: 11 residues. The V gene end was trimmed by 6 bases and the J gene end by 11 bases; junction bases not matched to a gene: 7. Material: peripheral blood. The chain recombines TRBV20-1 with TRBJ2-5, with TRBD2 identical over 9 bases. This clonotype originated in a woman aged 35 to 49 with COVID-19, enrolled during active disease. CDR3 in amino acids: CSAILTSGQYF. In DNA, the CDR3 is TGCAGTGCCATTTTGACTAGCGGACAGTACTTC.